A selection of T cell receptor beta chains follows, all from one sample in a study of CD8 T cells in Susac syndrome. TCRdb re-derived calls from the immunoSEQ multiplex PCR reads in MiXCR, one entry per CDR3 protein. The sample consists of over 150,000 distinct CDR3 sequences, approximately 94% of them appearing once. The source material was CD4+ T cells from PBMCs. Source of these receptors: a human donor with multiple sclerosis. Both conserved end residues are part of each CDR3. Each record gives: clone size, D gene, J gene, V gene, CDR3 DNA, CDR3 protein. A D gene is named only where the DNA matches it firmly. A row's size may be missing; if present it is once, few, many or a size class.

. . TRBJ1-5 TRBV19 TGTGCCAGCCGCAGGGGTGGCAATCAGCCCCAGCATTTT CASRRGGNQPQHF
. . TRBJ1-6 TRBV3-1 TGTGCCAGCAGCCAAGCCGGCGGCGGAGATTCACCCCTCCACTTT CASSQAGGGDSPLHF
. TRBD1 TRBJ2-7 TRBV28 TGTGCCAGCAGTCTCCGACAGGGCCGCTACGAGCAGTACTTC CASSLRQGRYEQYF
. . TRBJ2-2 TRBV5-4 TGTGCCAGCAGCTTGGAGGGCCGGGTCACCGGGGAGCTGTTTTTT CASSLEGRVTGELFF
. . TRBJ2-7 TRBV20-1 TGCAGTGCTAGGTTACGGGACGGACTATACGAGCAGTACTTC CSARLRDGLYEQYF
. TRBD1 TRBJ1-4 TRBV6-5 TGTGCCAGCACCACGACAGGGGGCGCCCTGGAAAAACTGTTTTTT CASTTTGGALEKLFF
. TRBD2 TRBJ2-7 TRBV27 TGTGCCAGCAGTCGAGCGGGAGCCACCTACGAGCAGTACTTC CASSRAGATYEQYF
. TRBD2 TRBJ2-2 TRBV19 TGTGCCAGTAGTATAGGACTAGCGGGCCTCACCGGGGAGCTGTTTTTT CASSIGLAGLTGELFF
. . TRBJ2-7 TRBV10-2 TGCGCCAGCAGACCTGAGGGAGGTTACGAGCAGTACTTC CASRPEGGYEQYF
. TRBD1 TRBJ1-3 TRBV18 TGTGCCAGCTCACCCGGGACAGCATCTGGAAACACCATATATTTT CASSPGTASGNTIYF
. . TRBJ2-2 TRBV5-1 TGCGCCAGCAGCCCCGCCTGGGTTGGGACCGGGGAGCTGTTTTTT CASSPAWVGTGELFF
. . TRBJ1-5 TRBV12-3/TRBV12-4 TGTGCCAGCAGTTTAAGGCACTATCAGCCCCAGCATTTT CASSLRHYQPQHF
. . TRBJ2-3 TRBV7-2 TGTGCCAGCAGCTTAGTGGCGGGCGGCACAGATACGCAGTATTTT CASSLVAGGTDTQYF
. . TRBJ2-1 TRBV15 TGTCACTTCGAGCCAGGGGCAAAATTTCTACACAATGAGCAGTTCTTC CHFEPGAKFLHNEQFF
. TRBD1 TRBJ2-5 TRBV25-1 TGTGCCAGCAGCCGTGTAGGGACAGGGGTGGACGAGACCCAGTACTTC CASSRVGTGVDETQYF
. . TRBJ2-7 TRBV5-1 TGCGCCAGCAGCTTGTCATATGGCGAGCAGTACTTC CASSLSYGEQYF
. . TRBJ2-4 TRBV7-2 TGTGCCAGCAGCTTAGCAGGTTTACTCCCCCGTGGAGCCAAAAACATTCAGTACTTC CASSLAGLLPRGAKNIQYF
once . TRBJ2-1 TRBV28 TGTGCCAGCAGTCAAGGGGGGGGCCGGAATGAGCAGTTCTTC CASSQGGGRNEQFF
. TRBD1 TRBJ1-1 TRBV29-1 TGCAGCGCAGGGGGGCGGCTGAACACTGAAGCTTTCTTT CSAGGRLNTEAFF
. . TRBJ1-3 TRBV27 TGTGCCAGCAGTTTATCCCAAACTGGAAACACCATATATTTT CASSLSQTGNTIYF
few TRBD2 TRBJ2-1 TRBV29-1 TGCAGCGTTGAGGGGACTACCTACAATGAGCAGTTCTTC CSVEGTTYNEQFF
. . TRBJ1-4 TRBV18 TGTGCCAGCTCACCAACAGGAGCAACTAATGAAAAACTGTTTTTT CASSPTGATNEKLFF
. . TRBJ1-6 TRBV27 TGTGCCAGCGGCGGGCAGGATGGTAGATCACCCCTCCACTTT CASGGQDGRSPLHF
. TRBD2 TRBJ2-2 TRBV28 TGTGCCAGCCTCAGCGGGACCACCGGGGAGCTGTTTTTT CASLSGTTGELFF
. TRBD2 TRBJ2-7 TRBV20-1 TGCAGTGCTAGGAATACAGCGGGGGGATCCTACGAGCAGTACTTC CSARNTAGGSYEQYF
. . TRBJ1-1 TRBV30 TGTGCCTGGAGACTAATGTGGAGGCAACCCCCAATGAACACTGAAGCTTTCTTT CAWRLMWRQPPMNTEAFF
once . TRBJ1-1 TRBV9 TGTGCCAGCAGCGTGGCTACTCTGGGTACTGAAGCTTTCTTT CASSVATLGTEAFF
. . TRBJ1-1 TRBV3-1 TGTGCCAGCAGCCAAGTACCAGGGGCCCCCACTGAAGCTTTCTTT CASSQVPGAPTEAFF
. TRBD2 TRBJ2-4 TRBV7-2 TGTGCCAGCAGCACCTTACTAGCGCGAGGGAGCAAAAACATTCAGTACTTC CASSTLLARGSKNIQYF
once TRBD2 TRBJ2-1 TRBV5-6 TGTGCCAGCAGCTTGGGGACCGGGGGGGTCTCCTACAATGAGCAGTTCTTC CASSLGTGGVSYNEQFF
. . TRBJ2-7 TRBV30 TGTGCCTGGAGTGCGGCCTGGTTCGAGCAGTACTTC CAWSAAWFEQYF
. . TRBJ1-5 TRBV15 TGTGCCACCAGCAGAGTCTGGCAGGACAATCAGCCCCAGCATTTT CATSRVWQDNQPQHF
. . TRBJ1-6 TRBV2 TGTGCCAGCAGTGACCGGAGGGGTAATTCACCCCTCCACTTT CASSDRRGNSPLHF
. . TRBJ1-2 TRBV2 TGTGCCAGCAGTGAACTGGGAAATGGCTACACCTTC CASSELGNGYTF
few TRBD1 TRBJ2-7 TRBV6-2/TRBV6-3 TGTGCCAGCAGTTACTCAACCGGACAGGGGGAGTACTTC CASSYSTGQGEYF
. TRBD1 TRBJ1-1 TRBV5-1 TGCGCCAGCAGCACAGACAGGGGGGCCGGAGCTTTCTTT CASSTDRGAGAFF
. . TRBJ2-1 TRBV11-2 TGTGCCAGCAGCTTAGTGCTGGGACGGCCGGACAATGAGCAGTTCTTC CASSLVLGRPDNEQFF
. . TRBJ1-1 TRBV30 TGTGCGGGAGGGGGGCAGGGGAACACTGAAGCTTTCTTT CAGGGQGNTEAFF
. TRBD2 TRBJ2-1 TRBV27 TGTGCCAGCAGTTCCGCCCTACTAGCGGGAGATTGGCAGTTCTTC CASSSALLAGDWQFF
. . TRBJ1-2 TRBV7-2 TGTGCCAGCAGCTTAGTCCCAGGGAACTATGGCTACACCTTC CASSLVPGNYGYTF
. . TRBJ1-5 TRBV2 TGTGCCAGCAGTGAGGGGGGCTCGGAACAGCCCCAGCATTTT CASSEGGSEQPQHF
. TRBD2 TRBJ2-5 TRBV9 TGTGCCAGCAGCGTCGGGACTACGGTTGTGGAGACCCAGTACTTC CASSVGTTVVETQYF
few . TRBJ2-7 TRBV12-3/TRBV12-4 TGTGCCAGCAGTTTAGGCGGGTTCTCCTACGAGCAGTACTTC CASSLGGFSYEQYF
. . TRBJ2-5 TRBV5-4 TGTGCCAGCAGCTCGTCGCCGGTCACCGGGGAGACCCAGTACTTC CASSSSPVTGETQYF
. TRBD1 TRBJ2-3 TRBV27 TGTGCCAGCAGTTTGCGGGGACAGGGACTCACAGATACGCAGTATTTT CASSLRGQGLTDTQYF
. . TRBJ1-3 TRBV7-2 TGTGCCAGCAGCCATCGTTGGACGGGCAGTGGAAACACCATATATTTT CASSHRWTGSGNTIYF
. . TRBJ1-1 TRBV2 TGTGCCAGCAGTGAACGGCAGGAGGGAGGTTTAGCTTTCTTT CASSERQEGGLAFF
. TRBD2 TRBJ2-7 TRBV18 TGTGCCAGCTCACCATCCTCCAGCGGGAGGGCCTGGGACTACGAGCAGTACTTC CASSPSSSGRAWDYEQYF
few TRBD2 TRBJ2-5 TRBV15 TGTGCCACCAGCAGAGAACCTAGCGGACTTCAAGAGACCCAGTACTTC CATSREPSGLQETQYF
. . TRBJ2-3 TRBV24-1 TGTGCCACCTGGGAGGCGGGCACAGATACGCAGTATTTT CATWEAGTDTQYF
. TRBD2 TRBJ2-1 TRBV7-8 TGTGCCAGCAGCCAGACGTTTCGGGCGGGAGTAGCGAATGAGCAGTTCTTC CASSQTFRAGVANEQFF
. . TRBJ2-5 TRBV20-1 TGCAGTGCTAGCACTTATCATGCGGGATTGGAAGAGACCCAGTACTTC CSASTYHAGLEETQYF
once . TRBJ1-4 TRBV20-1 TGCAGTGCTAGTCCCCCCGGCCGAAATAAACTGTTTTTT CSASPPGRNKLFF